This paragraph reports one T cell receptor (beta chain). What antigen it recognizes has not been identified. Nothing much larger sits one base from this clone, and base qualities are not available. These data come from a study of blood T cells in healthy people across ages (dated by TCRdb to about 2015). Broadly, across the study: Template switching captured roughly one uniquely barcoded TCR beta cDNA molecule per two T cells in model experiments. To track age-related changes in TCR beta repertoire diversity, the study relied on deep sequencing normalized with unique cDNA molecular identifiers. Four age groups were formed from the donors: young (average 16 years), middle-aged (approximately 41), aged (around 62) and long-lived (more than 75). To avoid experimental bias, donors of different ages were spread randomly across the sequencing lanes. The study analyzed two additional independent replicas of 1 million unique cDNA reads from the same blood draw for two donors, one aged 18 to 30 and one aged 80 or older. Broader findings and caveats from the paper: A strong correlation was found between observed TCR beta diversity and the percentage of naive T cells measured by flow cytometry. Conclusive comparison of naive and antigen-experienced compartments was prevented by the profiling of bulk unsorted PBMCs. As age increased, observed TCR beta diversity per million T cells dropped in a roughly linear way, and a significant reduction was already evident by age around 41. Total diversity estimates from one million sequenced T cells were considered lower bounds and underestimates. The long-lived group showed more naive CD4+ T cells, fewer expanded clones and increased TCR diversity than the aged group, suggesting age selection. Because the CMV infection status of the donors was unknown, age-related changes in expanded clonotypes may potentially have been confounded.

The 39 donors, aged about 6 to 100 years, were systemically healthy Caucasian individuals from Russia. Each donor gave roughly 11 milliliters of peripheral blood, drawn into EDTA-treated Vacutainer tubes. Ficoll-Paque density-gradient centrifugation was used to isolate PBMCs, with at least 6 million per sample. Trizol reagent was used to extract total RNA from PBMCs, with at least 6 micrograms per sample. The percentages of naive CD45RAhigh/CD27high T cells were determined by flow cytometry on a PBMC aliquot from every donor. V lost 4 bases and J lost 5 bases; the stretch between them is 10 bases long. The CDR3 contains 12 residues, cysteine and phenylalanine counted. Only CDR3 DNA is held: 36 bases, read in frame from base 1. The germline V gene (reference sequence) gives CDR1 as DFQATT and CDR2 as SNEGSKA. The library relied on 5' RACE. TCRdb records Illumina HiSeq 2500 as the sequencer. A second PCR of about 6 to 12 cycles was run with a J-beta primer mix and a sample-barcoded 5' primer. A unique molecular identifier was introduced onto each TCR beta cDNA molecule by a template-switch 5' adaptor carrying 12 random nucleotides. Each sample yielded at least 2.5 million CDR3-containing paired-end reads. First-strand cDNA synthesis was performed from all RNA using the Mint cDNA synthesis kit, with priming by a TRBC-specific oligonucleotide. After uracil-DNA glycosylase treatment, a first 18-cycle PCR used universal primers M1SS and BC2_uni_R on all cDNA. The authors' pipeline ran thus. For normalization, 1 million high-quality reads were randomly selected from each sample, with every read carrying a distinct molecular identifier. Reads sharing molecular identifiers were discarded rather than binned into consensus sequences. MiTCR, set to a Q25 quality threshold and the strictest error-elimination algorithm, was used for CDR3 identification, clonotype clustering and error correction. Lower-bound total TCR beta diversity was estimated with a nonparametric unseen species model using Euler transformation. TCRdb reprocessing: public reads trimmed at Q25 with fastp, clones called with MiXCR, in-frame beta chains kept. CDR3 protein duplicates are merged, each entry listing the most common genes and DNA. Clone size and V and J calls follow TCRdb, not the original study. Here the sample has some 710,000 distinct CDR3 sequences; 35% to 50% occur a single time. The ten top clones hold approximately 18% of the sample.

The TCR was taken from a man older than 75 in good health. The specimen sequenced was blood. The sequence links TRBV20-1 to TRBJ2-3; a confident D gene designation cannot be given. The CDR3 protein: CSAKFTGDTQYF. The sequenced DNA: TGCAGTGCTAAATTTACCGGAGATACGCAGTATTTT.